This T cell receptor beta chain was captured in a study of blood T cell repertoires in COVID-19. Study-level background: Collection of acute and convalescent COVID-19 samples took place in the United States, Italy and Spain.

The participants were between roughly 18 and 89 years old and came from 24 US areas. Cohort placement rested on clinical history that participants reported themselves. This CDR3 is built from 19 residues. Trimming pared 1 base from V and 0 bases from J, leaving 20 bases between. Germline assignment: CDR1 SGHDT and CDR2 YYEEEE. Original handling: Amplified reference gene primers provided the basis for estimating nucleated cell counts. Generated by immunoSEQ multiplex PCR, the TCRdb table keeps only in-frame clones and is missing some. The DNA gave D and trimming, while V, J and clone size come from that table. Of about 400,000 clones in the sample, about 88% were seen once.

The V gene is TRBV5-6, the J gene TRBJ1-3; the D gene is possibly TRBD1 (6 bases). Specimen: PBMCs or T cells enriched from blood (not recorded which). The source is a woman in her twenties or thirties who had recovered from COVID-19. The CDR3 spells CASSLSGQTSFSSGNTIYF. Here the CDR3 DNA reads TGTGCCAGCAGCTTGTCCGGACAGACATCTTTTAGCTCTGGAAACACCATATATTTT.